This T cell receptor beta chain was identified during a study of blood T cell repertoires in COVID-19 (TCRdb year 2020). Regarding the complete study: The collaborator samples originated in the United States, Italy and Spain and spanned the acute and convalescent phases of COVID-19. The material from the prospective study consisted of cDNA or gDNA derived from T cells, B-cell-depleted T cells, or PBMCs. Where available, HLA class I and class II types were taken from metadata supplied by the sample provider and were not determined by assay-based typing. Sample metadata almost always included a de-identified subject ID, COVID-19 status, age in years and sex. The samples were drawn from two sources: the first 160 participants of the ongoing ImmuneRACE study, and 1,000 to 1,500 subjects contributed by 6 global collaborators. Subjects who had been exposed to COVID-19, were actively infected with it, or had recovered from it provided the deeply sampled blood TCRbeta repertoires that made up the dataset. A freely available public database, intended as a resource for researchers studying the immune response to SARS-CoV-2, is where the repertoires were released. On the study overall, not on this receptor specifically: The amount of clinical and demographic metadata varied by source and participant and was provided uncurated.

Sequences LNHDA (CDR1) and SQIVND (CDR2) are obtained from the germline V gene (reference sequence). The CDR3 runs 13 amino acids, cysteine and phenylalanine included. Left in the record is the CDR3 DNA by itself, 39 bases read in frame from the first base. Ends trimmed: V by 5 bases, J by 4 bases; bases unmatched to a gene: 4. Regarding this clone: No cognate antigen has been identified for it. No base quality information exists; no much larger clone differs at one position.

One collaborating source in Seattle enrolled patients while the patients were actively infected and followed the patients over time throughout the course of disease. Whole blood was collected in K2EDTA tubes by collaborating institutions according to the institutions' own protocols. For TCRbeta analysis, collaborators shipped samples in one of three forms: frozen whole blood, isolated PBMCs, or DNA extracted from either of those sample types. TCRbeta CDR3 regions were amplified from genomic DNA using the immunoSEQ Assay, a bias-controlled multiplex PCR. Processing in the source paper ran as follows. The number of nucleated cells in each sample was estimated from the amplification of reference gene primers within the assay. Sequence reads were collapsed and filtered to measure the absolute abundance of every unique TCRbeta CDR3 rearrangement. Productive Simpson clonality was computed per sample as the square root of Simpson's diversity index over productive rearrangements. Not all clones reach the TCRdb copy of this immuneACCESS table, which keeps in-frame sequences only. Checked studies attribute under half of the gap to unresolved V genes and leave the rest unexplained. V, J and clone size reflect that table, while D and trimming were determined from the DNA. The sample table lists more than 45,000 clones, about 80% of them with a count of one. The ten largest clones take up roughly a tenth of the sample.

The sequence came from a man at least 80 years old with COVID-19, enrolled during active disease. The specimen was peripheral blood. This chain joins TRBV19 to TRBJ2-5, with 7 bases aligning to TRBD1. The CDR3 reads CASSPDRAETQYF. The sequenced DNA: TGTGCCAGTAGTCCCGACAGGGCAGAGACCCAGTACTTC.